The clone carrying this T cell receptor beta chain was recorded at least ten times. Its cognate antigen is unknown. Patients aged 18 to 65 had newly diagnosed hyperthyroidism lasting under 2 months. Reasons for excluding patients were uncontrolled infection, other autoimmune disease, pregnancy or lactation. The diagnoses drew upon clinical symptoms, serum thyroxine and TRAb, thyroid ultrasound and orbital computed tomography. The data belong to a study of T cells in Graves' hyperthyroidism and ophthalmopathy. Study findings and constraints: Among clonotypes expanded in thyroid above 0.001, most were also found in blood.

RNA transcripts provided the source from which TCR beta CDR3 regions were amplified. A first-round RT-PCR of the TCR CDR3 used the HTBI primer set. TCRdb reprocessed the multiplex PCR reads with MiXCR, giving one entry per CDR3 protein. This sample carries hundreds of thousands of distinct CDR3 sequences, 14% of them seen once, and the ten largest clones take about a tenth. V lost 0 bases and J lost 2, with 7 bases in between. Germline CDR1 and CDR2: LGHDT and YNNKEL (reference sequence). The CDR3 is 15 residues long. This TCR came from a woman aged 18-29 years with Graves' hyperthyroidism. Source material: blood. V is TRBV3-1 and J is TRBJ2-2; D is possibly TRBD2 (5 bases). CDR3 region: CASSQEEVNTGELFF. The CDR3 DNA is TGTGCCAGCAGCCAAGAGGAGGTCAACACCGGGGAGCTGTTTTTT.